A selection of T cell receptor beta chains follows, all from one sample in a study of T-cell reconstitution after alpha-beta-depleted transplantation in children. TCRdb ran MiXCR on the PCR reads and lists one entry per CDR3 protein. The repertoire has 90,000 to 100,000 distinct CDR3 sequences, under 25% of them found once; the top ten carry over 20%. Sequencing was performed on PBMCs, taken before TCRalphabeta/CD19-depleted stem cell transplant. Every receptor here comes from a boy younger than 10 with acute lymphoblastic leukemia, due to receive a stem cell transplant. Each CDR3 is given with its conserved first and last residue.

CDR3 length: 12; V gene: TRBV5-1; CDR3 protein: CARLDHTREQYF
CDR3 length: 15; V gene: TRBV4-3; CDR3 protein: CASSPGGPRGETQYF
CDR3 length: 13; V gene: TRBV28; CDR3 protein: CASLKQGLYGYTF
CDR3 length: 14; V gene: TRBV12-3/TRBV12-4; CDR3 protein: CASRPTVSGNTIYF
CDR3 length: 17; V gene: TRBV5-1; CDR3 protein: CASGQGTRTSSLNEQFF
CDR3 length: 14; V gene: TRBV10-3; CDR3 protein: CAISESPGPYGYTF
CDR3 length: 18; V gene: TRBV4-2; CDR3 protein: CASSQVPRLAEGLNEQFF
CDR3 length: 15; V gene: TRBV20-1; CDR3 protein: CSARDGLTGYNEQFF
CDR3 length: 18; V gene: TRBV11-2; CDR3 protein: CASSPHVTSGRVPYEQYF
CDR3 length: 20; V gene: TRBV5-6; CDR3 protein: CASIWRPGTSGSSGGETQSF
CDR3 length: 15; V gene: TRBV28; CDR3 protein: CASSLGRDSSYEQYF
CDR3 length: 13; V gene: TRBV24-1; CDR3 protein: CATTRTDNNEQFF
CDR3 length: 16; V gene: TRBV27; CDR3 protein: CASSLWAGQGADEQFF
CDR3 length: 12; V gene: TRBV28; CDR3 protein: CASLERADTQYF
CDR3 length: 15; V gene: TRBV15; CDR3 protein: CATSRSRTDHSPLHF
CDR3 length: 15; V gene: TRBV2; CDR3 protein: CASRDSTGGNQPQHF
CDR3 length: 15; V gene: TRBV5-5; CDR3 protein: CASSLFGGANTEAFF
CDR3 length: 13; V gene: TRBV6-1; CDR3 protein: CASRGGFNQPQHF
CDR3 length: 15; V gene: TRBV20-1; CDR3 protein: CSARDWTSGMDEQYF
CDR3 length: 15; V gene: TRBV29-1; CDR3 protein: CSVGLAEGLGNEQYF
CDR3 length: 18; V gene: TRBV27; CDR3 protein: CASSLRSGGGSSYNEQFF
CDR3 length: 15; V gene: TRBV5-1; CDR3 protein: CASSPAGRGDNEQFF
CDR3 length: 14; V gene: TRBV7-2; CDR3 protein: CASSLAGASQTQYF
CDR3 length: 14; V gene: TRBV12-3/TRBV12-4; CDR3 protein: CASSSAGGAYGYTF
CDR3 length: 13; V gene: TRBV12-5; CDR3 protein: CASQMTGTNEQFF
CDR3 length: 14; V gene: TRBV7-7; CDR3 protein: CASSVNSGSETQYF
CDR3 length: 13; V gene: TRBV9; CDR3 protein: CASSVRTYNEQFF
CDR3 length: 20; V gene: TRBV18; CDR3 protein: CASSLSPGLAGKSVLDEQYF
CDR3 length: 15; V gene: TRBV24-1; CDR3 protein: CATSDLGGGATEQFF
CDR3 length: 13; V gene: TRBV29-1; CDR3 protein: CSVGGGGEYEQYF
CDR3 length: 14; V gene: TRBV5-1; CDR3 protein: CASSLEGYNQPQHF
CDR3 length: 16; V gene: TRBV5-1; CDR3 protein: CASSLRQGSNTGELFF
CDR3 length: 14; V gene: TRBV20-1; CDR3 protein: CSAGGVAEIYEQYF
CDR3 length: 15; V gene: TRBV5-6; CDR3 protein: CASESLEDSNYGYTF
CDR3 length: 15; V gene: TRBV4-3; CDR3 protein: CASSQETSGYNEQFF
CDR3 length: 19; V gene: TRBV7-3; CDR3 protein: CASSLSGGRRGLAADTQYF
CDR3 length: 17; V gene: TRBV9; CDR3 protein: CASSVTTGTRGAGELFF
CDR3 length: 15; V gene: TRBV7-9; CDR3 protein: CASGILSGKDNEQFF
CDR3 length: 13; V gene: TRBV29-1; CDR3 protein: CSVQTSGYNEQFF
CDR3 length: 15; V gene: TRBV3-1; CDR3 protein: CASSQGGGLVYEQYF
CDR3 length: 17; V gene: TRBV12-3/TRBV12-4; CDR3 protein: CASSPGTSGGSQETQYF
CDR3 length: 17; V gene: TRBV5-5; CDR3 protein: CASSLSTSGSISYEQYF
CDR3 length: 16; V gene: TRBV27; CDR3 protein: CASSLSGQNYNSPLHF
CDR3 length: 15; V gene: TRBV4-1; CDR3 protein: CASSQGSRESAGYTF
CDR3 length: 18; V gene: TRBV12-3/TRBV12-4; CDR3 protein: CASSFSFLIRAGTDTQYF
CDR3 length: 14; V gene: TRBV12-3/TRBV12-4; CDR3 protein: CASSFFGVQETQYF
CDR3 length: 13; V gene: TRBV5-1; CDR3 protein: CASSLEVRDEQFF
CDR3 length: 16; V gene: TRBV25-1; CDR3 protein: CATIFGGAVAKNIQYF
CDR3 length: 13; V gene: TRBV7-2; CDR3 protein: CASSLRAQYEQYF
CDR3 length: 16; V gene: TRBV20-1; CDR3 protein: CSAREQQGFFGQPQHF
CDR3 length: 15; V gene: TRBV7-9; CDR3 protein: CASSSLRTEEETQYF
CDR3 length: 16; V gene: TRBV5-8; CDR3 protein: CASNKPDRKAYYEQYF
CDR3 length: 18; V gene: TRBV4-1; CDR3 protein: CASNTKLSGGVGANVLTF
CDR3 length: 15; V gene: TRBV7-2; CDR3 protein: CASSLEVGRWEPQHF
CDR3 length: 15; V gene: TRBV12-3/TRBV12-4; CDR3 protein: CASSPPGSGNEKLFF
CDR3 length: 18; V gene: TRBV7-8; CDR3 protein: CASSPQGGKRSGANVLTF
CDR3 length: 14; V gene: TRBV20-1; CDR3 protein: CSARGPGRRTEAFF
CDR3 length: 13; V gene: TRBV3-1; CDR3 protein: CASSPQLGTEAFF
CDR3 length: 11; V gene: TRBV10-3; CDR3 protein: CATQEPYGYTF